This is a list of T cell receptor beta chains from one sample in a study of patients and donors after allogeneic stem cell transplantation. TCRdb itself ran the RT-PCR reads through MiXCR, one entry per CDR3 protein. This sample carries some 880,000 distinct CDR3 sequences, 15% to 20% of them seen once, and the ten largest clones take roughly 6%. The sequencing sample was made of blood, either unsorted or a sorted T cell fraction (not recorded which). Source of these receptors: a human donor who was either an allogeneic HSCT recipient or a stem cell or donor lymphocyte infusion donor (not recorded which). It is not recorded whose cells these are; they may come from a transplant donor. The CDR3 runs from the conserved cysteine through the conserved F or W. The D gene is left open where the match is weak. Clone size is stated in some rows and not others, as once, few, many or a class when expanded.

abundance	j_gene	d_gene	v_gene	CDR3nt	CDR3aa
-	TRBJ2-1	-	TRBV2	TGTGCCAGCAATAGGGACGCCTACAATGAGCAGTTCTTC	CASNRDAYNEQFF
-	TRBJ1-2	-	TRBV12-3/TRBV12-4	TGTGCCAGCAGTCGGAAGGGGGGGAATATTTATGGCTACACCTTC	CASSRKGGNIYGYTF
-	TRBJ2-1	TRBD2	TRBV7-9	TGTGCCAGCAGCTCCCCTCGCGGGAGGGCCTACAATGAGCAGTTCTTC	CASSSPRGRAYNEQFF
-	TRBJ2-1	-	TRBV11-3	TGTGCCAGCAGCTCAACGCCGGGACGGGGGGACAATGAGCTGTTCTTC	CASSSTPGRGDNELFF
-	TRBJ1-4	-	TRBV21-1	TGTGCCAGCAGACGTTCGGGACACCTCTCAACTAATGAAAAACTGTTTTTT	CASRRSGHLSTNEKLFF
few	TRBJ2-2	-	TRBV12-3/TRBV12-4	TGTGCCAGCAGAGGGACCTCACACGCAACCGGGGAGCTGTTTTTT	CASRGTSHATGELFF
-	TRBJ2-5	TRBD1	TRBV11-1	TGTGCCAGCAGCTTAGCCGCCCGTGACAGGGAGTACCAAGAGACCCAGTACTTC	CASSLAARDREYQETQYF
few	TRBJ1-3	TRBD1	TRBV12-3/TRBV12-4	TGTGCCAGCAGTACAGGGGTTCCCGGAAACACCATATATTTT	CASSTGVPGNTIYF
few	TRBJ1-2	-	TRBV9	TGTGCCAGCAGCCCCGGACAGAGGTTCAATTTTATTGGCTACACCTTC	CASSPGQRFNFIGYTF
few	TRBJ2-3	-	TRBV24-1	TGTGCCACCAGTGATTCTTACTCCCTCTTTGGGAGCACAGATACGCAGTATTTT	CATSDSYSLFGSTDTQYF
few	TRBJ1-6	TRBD1	TRBV25-1	TGTGCCAGCAGTGAAGGGACAGGGTATTCACCCCTCCACTTT	CASSEGTGYSPLHF
-	TRBJ2-7	-	TRBV25-1	TGTGCCAGCAGCCACCCAACGCACTCAACCTACGAGCAGTACTTC	CASSHPTHSTYEQYF
-	TRBJ2-7	-	TRBV6-5	TGTGCCAGCAGTTCGCCTGGGGGGCTCGGGGAGCAGTACTTC	CASSSPGGLGEQYF
few	TRBJ1-1	-	TRBV20-1	TGCAGTGCTAGAGCAGGGAGGACTGAAGCTTTCTTT	CSARAGRTEAFF
few	TRBJ2-1	-	TRBV7-8	TGTGCCAGCAGCTTAGGGGTCCGGCGGACTACGACGCCCAATGAGCAGTTCTTC	CASSLGVRRTTTPNEQFF
-	TRBJ2-5	-	TRBV7-9	TGTGCCAGCAGCAACCGGGGGGCCCGGGAGACCCAGTACTTC	CASSNRGARETQYF
few	TRBJ1-2	TRBD1	TRBV6-1	TGTGCCAGCAGAAGGGACAGGACTAACTATGGCTACACCTTC	CASRRDRTNYGYTF
-	TRBJ2-3	-	TRBV7-2	TGTGCCAGCAGCTTAGTCGGCGGCCGGGCAGATACGCAGTATTTT	CASSLVGGRADTQYF
-	TRBJ2-5	-	TRBV20-1	TGCAGTGCTAGAGGGGACGGAGCTCAAGAGACCCAGTACTTC	CSARGDGAQETQYF
few	TRBJ2-5	TRBD2	TRBV7-2	TGTGCCAGCAGCCATCAGCGGGGGCCGGGGGAGACCCAGTACTTC	CASSHQRGPGETQYF
-	TRBJ1-2	-	TRBV7-2	TGTGCCAGCAGCTTAAAACCCGGGAGTGGCTACACCTTC	CASSLKPGSGYTF
-	TRBJ2-3	TRBD2	TRBV6-4	TGTGCCAGCAGTCCCACCTCTGCGGGGGGAAGCACAGATACGCAGTATTTT	CASSPTSAGGSTDTQYF
few	TRBJ2-7	TRBD1	TRBV5-1	TGCGCCAGCAGCTCCTATTCAACCGGGACAGGGAGTCGGGAGCAGTACTTC	CASSSYSTGTGSREQYF
-	TRBJ2-4	TRBD1	TRBV29-1	TGCAGCGGGATTCCCGGGACAGGGGGCACGGCCAAAAACATTCAGTACTTC	CSGIPGTGGTAKNIQYF
-	TRBJ2-1	-	TRBV19	TGTGCCAGTAGTACCCTCGCCCAAAAAGTTCAGAATGAGCAGTTCTTC	CASSTLAQKVQNEQFF
-	TRBJ1-1	-	TRBV30	TGTGCCTGGAGGGGGTCGGGCACTGAAGCTTTCTTT	CAWRGSGTEAFF
-	TRBJ2-7	-	TRBV7-9	TGTGCCAGCAGCTTCCAGGGTGTAAGCGAGCAGTACTTC	CASSFQGVSEQYF
-	TRBJ2-3	-	TRBV29-1	TGCAGCGTTGAACCCACGGAGGGAACAGGGGTCACAGATACGCAGTATTTT	CSVEPTEGTGVTDTQYF
few	TRBJ1-6	TRBD1	TRBV11-2	TGTGCCAGCAGCGTTAGGGGACAGGGGTCCTGGTATTCACCCCTCCACTTT	CASSVRGQGSWYSPLHF
few	TRBJ2-5	TRBD1	TRBV20-1	TGCAGTGCTGGATTGACAGGGTCGGTAGAGACCCAGTACTTC	CSAGLTGSVETQYF
-	TRBJ1-6	TRBD1	TRBV2	TGTGCCAGCAGTGAACGACAGGGAAGCAATTCACCCCTCCACTTT	CASSERQGSNSPLHF
-	TRBJ2-1	-	TRBV5-4	TGTGCCAGCAGCACTATCGCTTGGCTAGCGGAGCAGTTCTTC	CASSTIAWLAEQFF
few	TRBJ2-7	TRBD2	TRBV7-6	TGTGCCAGCAGCTCGAGAAAACAACGGGGGGTTGTGTACTTC	CASSSRKQRGVVYF
-	TRBJ1-6	-	TRBV7-2	TGTGCCAGCAGCCCCGTCCCCGCCTCCTATAATTCACCCCTCCACTTT	CASSPVPASYNSPLHF
few	TRBJ2-1	-	TRBV30	TGTGCCTGGAGTGTGCGGGCCGGATCCTACAATGAGCAGTTCTTC	CAWSVRAGSYNEQFF
-	TRBJ1-5	-	TRBV4-2	TGTGCCAGCAGCCAAGAAAGTTTTGTGGGCAATCAGCCCCAGCATTTT	CASSQESFVGNQPQHF
many	TRBJ2-3	-	TRBV5-1	TGCGCCAGCACGGGAACTAGCACAGATACGCAGTATTTT	CASTGTSTDTQYF
-	TRBJ2-5	-	TRBV15	TGTGCCACCAGCAGAGATGGGGTCAGCCAGGAGACCCAGTACTTC	CATSRDGVSQETQYF
-	TRBJ2-7	-	TRBV12-3/TRBV12-4	TGTGCCAGCAGTTTGAGACACCACGAGCAGTACTTC	CASSLRHHEQYF
few	TRBJ1-2	-	TRBV9	TGTGCCAGCAGCGTGCTTGGCGGAGCAGGGAATCATGGCTACACCTTC	CASSVLGGAGNHGYTF
few	TRBJ2-7	-	TRBV6-2/TRBV6-3	TGTGCCAGCAGACCCACTGGGCACTACGAGCAGTACTTC	CASRPTGHYEQYF
few	TRBJ2-4	-	TRBV4-2	TGTGCCAGCAGCCCTCTAGGCAAGGGGGACCTAGCCAAAAACATTCAGTACTTC	CASSPLGKGDLAKNIQYF
-	TRBJ1-1	-	TRBV20-1	TGCAGTGCTAGAGGGGAAGTATACACTGAAGCTTTCTTT	CSARGEVYTEAFF
once	TRBJ2-7	-	TRBV12-3/TRBV12-4	TGTGCCAGCAGTTTAGCCGGCGGGGGCCCCATCCTCTTC	CASSLAGGGPILF
-	TRBJ2-3	-	TRBV7-2	TGTGCCAGCAGCTTAGCAAGGTGGCGGGGCGGGACAGATACGCAGTATTTT	CASSLARWRGGTDTQYF
many	TRBJ2-2	TRBD2	TRBV12-3/TRBV12-4	TGTGCCAGCGGTGGGGGGGTGGTATGGACCGGGGAGCTGTTTTTT	CASGGGVVWTGELFF
-	TRBJ2-1	TRBD2	TRBV5-1	TGCGCCAGCAGCTCTACACTAGCGGGAGGGCCTTACAATGAGCAGTTCTTC	CASSSTLAGGPYNEQFF